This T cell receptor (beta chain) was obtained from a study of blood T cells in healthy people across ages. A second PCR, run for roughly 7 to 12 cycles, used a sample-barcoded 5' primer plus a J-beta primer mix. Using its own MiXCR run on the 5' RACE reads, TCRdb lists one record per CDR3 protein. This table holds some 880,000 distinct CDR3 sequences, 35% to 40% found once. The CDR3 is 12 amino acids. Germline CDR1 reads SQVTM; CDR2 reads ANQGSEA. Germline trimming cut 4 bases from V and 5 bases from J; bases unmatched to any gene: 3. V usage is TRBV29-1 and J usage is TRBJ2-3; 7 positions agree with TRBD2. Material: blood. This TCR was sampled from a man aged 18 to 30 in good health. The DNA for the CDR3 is TGCAGCGTTGTGGGGGGGGGAGATACGCAGTATTTT. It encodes CSVVGGGDTQYF.